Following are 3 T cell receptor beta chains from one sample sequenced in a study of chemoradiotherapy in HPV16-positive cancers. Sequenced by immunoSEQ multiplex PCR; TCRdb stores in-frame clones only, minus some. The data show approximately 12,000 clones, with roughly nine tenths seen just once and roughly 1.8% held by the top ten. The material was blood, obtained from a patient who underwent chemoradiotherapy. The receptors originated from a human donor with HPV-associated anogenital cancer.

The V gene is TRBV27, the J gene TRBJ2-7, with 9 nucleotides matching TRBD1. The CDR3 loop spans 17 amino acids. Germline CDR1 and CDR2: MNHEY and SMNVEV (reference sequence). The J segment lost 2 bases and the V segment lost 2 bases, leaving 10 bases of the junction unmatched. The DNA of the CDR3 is TGTGCCAGCAGTTTAATGATACAGGGGGCGCATCCCTACGAGCAGTACTTC. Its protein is CASSLMIQGAHPYEQYF.

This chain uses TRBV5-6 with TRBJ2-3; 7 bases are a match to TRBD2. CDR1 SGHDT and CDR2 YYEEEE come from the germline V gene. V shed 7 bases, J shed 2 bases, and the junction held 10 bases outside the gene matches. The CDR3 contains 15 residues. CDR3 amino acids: CASGGGLWDTDTQYF. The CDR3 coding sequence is TGTGCCAGCGGGGGGGGACTATGGGACACAGATACGCAGTATTTT.

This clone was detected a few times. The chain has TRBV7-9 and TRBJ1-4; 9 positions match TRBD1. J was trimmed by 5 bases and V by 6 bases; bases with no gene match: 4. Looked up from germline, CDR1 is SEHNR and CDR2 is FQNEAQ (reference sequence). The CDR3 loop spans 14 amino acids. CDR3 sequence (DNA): TGTGCCAGCAGACCGGGACAGGGAAATGAAAAACTGTTTTTT. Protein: CASRPGQGNEKLFF.